What follows are 25 T cell receptor beta chains derived from one specimen sequenced in a study of blood T cell repertoires in COVID-19. Clones were sequenced by immunoSEQ multiplex PCR, and TCRdb holds only the in-frame ones, with some missing. The sample holds 95,000 to 150,000 clones; about four fifths are singletons and the top ten take 4% to 5%. Sequencing was performed on peripheral blood. These receptors came from a woman in her 70s with acute or convalescent COVID-19.

This clone was seen only a few times. The chain links TRBV30 to TRBJ1-5; 11 bases are shared with TRBD1. CDR1 is GTSNPN, CDR2 SVGIG, per germline (reference sequence). The CDR3 extends over 18 amino acids. The ends lost 8 bases at V and 6 bases at J; junction bases unmatched: 21. As DNA, the CDR3 is TGTGCCCTAACGGTACCGGGACAGGGGGTCAATTGCACTCAGCCCCAGCATTTT. As protein: CALTVPGQGVNCTQPQHF.

The V gene is TRBV7-3, the J gene TRBJ1-6; the match to TRBD1 covers 7 bases. Germline V gives CDR1 SGHTA, CDR2 FQGTGA. After removal of 1 base from V and 9 bases from J, the junction contained 9 bases not matched to a gene. This CDR3 has 16 amino acids. The CDR3 sequence is CASSLNGRGVSSPLHF. DNA for the CDR3: TGTGCCAGCAGCTTAAATGGCAGGGGGGTGAGTTCACCCCTCCACTTT.

This clone was seen repeatedly, ten times or more. The V and J genes are TRBV24-1 and TRBJ1-2; TRBD1 aligns across 11 bases. V was clipped by 9 bases and J by 6 bases; unmatched bases: 5. There are 13 residues in the CDR3. The V gene's germline CDR1 is KGHDR and CDR2 SFDVKD. CDR3 sequence (DNA): TGTGCCACCTCGCGGGGACAGGGGGATGGCTACACCTTC. As protein: CATSRGQGDGYTF.

The chain is built from TRBV5-4 and TRBJ2-4; possible D gene TRBD2, 6 bases. The CDR3 is 14 amino acids. Germline V gene lookup returns CDR1 SGHNT and CDR2 YYREEE (reference sequence). Trimming cost V 4 bases and J 2 bases, with 10 bases left between them. CDR3 DNA sequence: TGTGCCAGCAGCCCGGGGGTGTCCAAAAACATTCAGTACTTC. This codes for CASSPGVSKNIQYF.

This chain's CDR3 is CASSPTGVGYTEAFF. Written as DNA, the CDR3 is TGTGCCAGCAGCCCCACGGGGGTGGGGTACACTGAAGCTTTCTTT. The chain recombines TRBV7-9 with TRBJ1-1, with a tentative D call TRBD1 (5 bases). CDR3 length: 15 residues. Germline V gene data show CDR1 as SEHNR and CDR2 as FQNEAQ (reference sequence). Deletions cut 5 bases from V and 3 bases from J, with 16 bases between.

This chain links TRBV5-3 with TRBJ2-7; D is possibly TRBD1 (6 bases). TRBV5-3 is assigned to the ORF class and has an uncertain function. The germline V and J ends were trimmed by 4 bases and 7 bases, with 21 bases remaining between them. The CDR3 spans 15 residues. The CDR3 here is CARSLNRVSFVEQYV. CDR3 nucleotide sequence: TGTGCCAGAAGCCTTAACAGGGTATCGTTTGTGGAGCAGTACGTC.

The chain carries TRBV11-2 and TRBJ2-1, with 16 positions matching TRBD2. The CDR3 has 18 residues. V gave up 6 bases and J gave up 4 bases; unmatched junction bases: 9. Germline V CDR1 and CDR2: SGHAT, FQNNGV. DNA for the CDR3: TGTGCCAGCAGACCTGCCGGGACTAGCGGGGGGGCGTACAATGAGCAGTTCTTC. It codes for CASRPAGTSGGAYNEQFF.

The V call is TRBV9, the J call TRBJ1-1, with 10 positions matching TRBD1. V lost 3 bases, J lost 0 bases, and 5 bases stayed unmatched. Germline values: CDR1 SGDLS, CDR2 YYNGEE. The CDR3 runs 16 residues. The chain's CDR3 is CASSAGTGAMNTEAFF. CDR3 DNA: TGTGCCAGCAGCGCCGGGACAGGGGCTATGAACACTGAAGCTTTCTTT.

The chain is built from TRBV6-2 or TRBV6-3 and TRBJ2-4, with D possibly being TRBD2 (6 bases). Germline V gives CDR1 MNHEY, CDR2 SVGEGT. With 0 bases removed from V and 0 bases from J, the gap between germline ends came to 12 bases. The CDR3 totals 17 residues. The CDR3 nucleotides are TGTGCCAGCAGTTACTCGATAGCGGATGAAGCCAAAAACATTCAGTACTTC. This encodes CASSYSIADEAKNIQYF.

This rearrangement joins TRBV19 to TRBJ1-5; D is uncertain. Trimming cost V 3 bases and J 0 bases, with 9 bases left between them. This CDR3 is built from 15 residues. The germline V gene encodes CDR1 LNHDA and CDR2 SQIVND (reference sequence). The CDR3 reads CASSIPLSSNQPQHF. The CDR3 DNA sequence: TGTGCCAGTAGTATTCCCTTGTCTAGCAATCAGCCCCAGCATTTT. Full variable domain (rest looked up from reference TRBV19 and TRBJ1-5): DGGITQSPKYLFRKEGQNVTLSCEQNLNHDAMYWYRQDPGQGLRLIYYSQIVNDFQKGDIAEGYSVSREKKESFPLTVTSAQKNPTAFYLCASSIPLSSNQPQHFGDGTRLSIL.

V usage is TRBV25-1 and J usage is TRBJ1-1, with 10 bases aligning to TRBD1. This CDR3 is 14 amino acids long. J gave up 5 bases and V 5 bases, and 5 bases lay outside the gene matches. Germline V gene lookup returns CDR1 MGHDK and CDR2 SYGVNS. The CDR3 loop is CASSWGQGRTEAFF. The CDR3 DNA reads TGTGCCAGCAGTTGGGGACAGGGGAGGACTGAAGCTTTCTTT.

This clone was seen a few times. This chain uses TRBV7-3 with TRBJ2-2; 8 bases align to TRBD2. The CDR3 totals 16 residues. Germline-derived CDR1 and CDR2 are SGHTA and FQGTGA. V was pared by 4 bases and J by 5 bases, with 9 bases of the junction left unmatched. The CDR3 here is CASSSSGTGGTGELFF. The CDR3 DNA is TGTGCCAGCAGCTCATCCGGGACGGGAGGGACCGGGGAGCTGTTTTTT.

CDR3 loop: CASNRGQGVETQYF. The DNA of the CDR3 is TGTGCCAGCAACCGGGGACAGGGGGTTGAGACCCAGTACTTC. The rearrangement links TRBV6-5 to TRBJ2-5; 11 bases are shared with TRBD1. Trimming at V came to 7 bases and at J to 5 bases, leaving 6 bases not matched to a gene. CDR1 is MNHEY and CDR2 is SVGAGI in the germline V gene. This CDR3 spans 14 amino acids.

This clone appeared a single time. The rearrangement uses TRBV5-4 and TRBJ2-3; 12 bases agree with TRBD2. The CDR3 has 19 residues. Germline V gene data show CDR1 as SGHNT and CDR2 as YYREEE (reference sequence). The V gene end was trimmed by 0 bases and the J gene end by 0 bases; junction bases not matched to a gene: 8. The CDR3 DNA reads as TGTGCCAGCAGCTTGGTGAGGCTAGCGGGGGGGGCTAGCACAGATACGCAGTATTTT. It encodes CASSLVRLAGGASTDTQYF.

This chain joins TRBV29-1 and TRBJ2-3, with 8 bases that match TRBD2. Trimming cost V 4 bases and J 3 bases; bases outside gene matches: 6. Germline values: CDR1 SQVTM, CDR2 ANQGSEA. CDR3 size: 14 residues. The CDR3 bases are TGCAGCGTTGCTCAGCGGGGGACGACAGATACGCAGTATTTT. Amino acid sequence: CSVAQRGTTDTQYF.

The chain employs TRBV2 and TRBJ2-1; 11 nucleotides align to TRBD2. V was pared by 6 bases and J by 3 bases, with 4 bases of the junction left unmatched. CDR3 size: 15 residues. The germline V gene has CDR1 SNHLY and CDR2 FYNNEI. The chain's CDR3 is CASRLLAGGYNEQFF. Written as DNA, the CDR3 is TGTGCCAGCAGGCTTCTAGCGGGGGGCTACAATGAGCAGTTCTTC.

This CDR3 is CASSPTTANTEAFF. Here the CDR3 DNA reads TGTGCCAGCTCACCCACGACAGCGAACACTGAAGCTTTCTTT. The chain joins TRBV18 to TRBJ1-1; tentative D call: TRBD1 (5 bases). V lost 3 bases and J 1 base, leaving 9 bases between the germline ends. Germline V gene data show CDR1 as KGHSH and CDR2 as LQKENI. CDR3 length equals 14 residues.

The chain links TRBV7-2 to TRBJ2-2; possibly TRBD1 for D (6 bases). This CDR3 region has 15 residues. V gave up 2 bases and J gave up 2 bases, with 9 bases separating them. CDR1 and CDR2 (germline): SGHTA, FQGNSA. The CDR3 protein is CASSLYRANTGELFF. In nucleotides, the CDR3 is TGTGCCAGCAGCTTATACAGGGCAAACACCGGGGAGCTGTTTTTT.

This chain connects TRBV5-1 to TRBJ1-4; TRBD1 aligns across 7 bases. Trimming cost V 4 bases and J 2 bases; bases outside gene matches: 5. Germline V gene data show CDR1 as SGHRS and CDR2 as YFSETQ. The CDR3 contains 15 residues. In DNA, the CDR3 is TGCGCCAGCAGCCCTACGGGACAGACTAATGAAAAACTGTTTTTT. It translates to CASSPTGQTNEKLFF.

V is TRBV18 and J is TRBJ1-2; 7 nucleotides line up with TRBD1. With V trimmed by 3 bases and J by 7 bases, 11 bases remained unmatched. Germline loops: CDR1 KGHSH, CDR2 LQKENI. This CDR3 contains 15 residues. CDR3 sequence (DNA): TGTGCCAGCTCACCGAGACAGGGCTCCTTCTTTGGCTACACCTTC. It encodes CASSPRQGSFFGYTF.

This clone occurred once. V and J are TRBV3-1 (or the pseudogene TRBV3-2) and TRBJ2-5; tentative D call: TRBD2 (6 bases). V lost 3 bases, J lost 6 bases, and 8 bases lay in between. CDR3 length: 12 amino acids. CDR1 and CDR2 from the germline V gene are LGHDT and YNNKEL (reference sequence). CDR3: CASSHAGKTQYF. DNA of the CDR3: TGTGCCAGCAGCCACGCGGGGAAGACCCAGTACTTC.

This chain uses TRBV7-2 with TRBJ2-7; tentatively, D is TRBD2 (6 bases). Germline values: CDR1 SGHTA, CDR2 FQGNSA. Deletions cut 5 bases from V and 2 bases from J, with 13 bases between. This CDR3 is 14 amino acids long. The CDR3, as DNA: TGTGCCAGCAGCCGGGGGACCGGGGCCTACGAGCAGTACTTC. It translates to CASSRGTGAYEQYF.

This sequence joins TRBV7-9 and TRBJ1-2, with 9 bases lining up with TRBD1. This CDR3 comprises 14 residues. Germline V CDR1 and CDR2: SEHNR, FQNEAQ (reference sequence). V was pared by 7 bases and J by 2 bases, with 5 bases of the junction left unmatched. CDR3: CASTTTGGNYGYTF. DNA of the CDR3: TGTGCCAGCACCACGACAGGGGGGAACTATGGCTACACCTTC.

Details on this clone: Germline and junction disagree at one end, which may indicate a read error. The rearrangement links TRBV4-1 to TRBJ2-1; tentative D call: TRBD1 (6 bases). CDR1 MGHRA and CDR2 YSYEKL come from the germline V gene. The CDR3 extends over 14 amino acids. The CDR3 DNA sequence: TGCGCCAGCAGCCAAGGGGGGCCCTATAATGAGCAGTTCTTC. Amino acids: CASSQGGPYNEQFF.

V usage is TRBV7-9 and J usage is TRBJ1-4; D is unclear. Trimming pared 6 bases from V and 4 bases from J, leaving 12 bases between. Germline CDR1 is SEHNR and CDR2 is FQNEAQ (reference sequence). There are 14 residues in the CDR3. The CDR3 DNA reads TGTGCCAGCAGGGACTTGGACGGTAATGAAAAACTGTTTTTT. This sequence encodes CASRDLDGNEKLFF.